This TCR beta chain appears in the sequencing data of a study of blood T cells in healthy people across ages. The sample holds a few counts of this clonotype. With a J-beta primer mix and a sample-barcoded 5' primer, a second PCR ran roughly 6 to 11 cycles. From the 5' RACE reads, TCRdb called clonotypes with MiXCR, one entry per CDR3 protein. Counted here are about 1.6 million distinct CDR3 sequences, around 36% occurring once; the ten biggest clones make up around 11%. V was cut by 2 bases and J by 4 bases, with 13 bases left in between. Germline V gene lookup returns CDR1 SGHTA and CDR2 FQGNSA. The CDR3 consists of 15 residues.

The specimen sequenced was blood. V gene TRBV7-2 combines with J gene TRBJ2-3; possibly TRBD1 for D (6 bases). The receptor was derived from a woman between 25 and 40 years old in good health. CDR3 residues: CASSLTGKGADTQYF. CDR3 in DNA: TGTGCCAGCAGCTTAACGGGAAAGGGGGCAGATACGCAGTATTTT.